This T cell receptor beta chain was retrieved from a study of blood T cell repertoires in COVID-19. For the study at large: Samples taken during acute and convalescent COVID-19 were collected in the United States, Italy and Spain.

In the study's own analysis: How many nucleated cells were present was estimated from reference gene primer amplification. TCRdb's copy holds only in-frame clones and misses some; the assay was immunoSEQ multiplex PCR. V, J and clone size derive from that table, while D and trimming were established from the DNA sequence. The sample has about 49,000 clones; over 80% are singletons. Sequenced input: peripheral blood. The clonotype comes from a human donor in a cohort sampled during active COVID-19.

The chain's CDR3 is CASSFLGGGQNTEAFF. Written as DNA, the CDR3 is TGCGCCAGCAGCTTCCTGGGCGGGGGACAGAACACTGAAGCTTTCTTT. The genes are TRBV5-1 and TRBJ1-1; possibly TRBD1 for D (6 bases). The CDR3 covers 16 residues. Between the trimmed V and J ends, which lost 2 bases and 1 base, there was a span of 15 bases. Germline assignment: CDR1 SGHRS and CDR2 YFSETQ.